The TCR beta chain under discussion was sequenced for a study of blood T cell repertoires in COVID-19. Overall study context: Samples came from the United States, Italy and Spain, spanning acute and convalescent COVID-19. Sources were T cells, B-cell-depleted T cells, or PBMCs; the material itself was cDNA or gDNA.

The data were produced by immunoSEQ multiplex PCR, yet TCRdb's version contains in-frame clones alone and is incomplete. Found here are 30,000 or so clones, 75% to 85% of them singletons; the top ten hold around 8.6%. This clone was observed once. Germline loops: CDR1 SGHRS, CDR2 YFSETQ. This CDR3 comprises 14 residues. V gave up 3 bases and J gave up 0 bases, with 9 bases separating them. The rearrangement links TRBV5-1 to TRBJ1-1; possible D gene TRBD1, 6 bases. Sequencing was done on a sample of peripheral blood. The sequence came from an elderly man with active COVID-19. DNA of the CDR3: TGCGCCAGCAGCTCCGGGACACTGAACACTGAAGCTTTCTTT. Translation gives CASSSGTLNTEAFF.